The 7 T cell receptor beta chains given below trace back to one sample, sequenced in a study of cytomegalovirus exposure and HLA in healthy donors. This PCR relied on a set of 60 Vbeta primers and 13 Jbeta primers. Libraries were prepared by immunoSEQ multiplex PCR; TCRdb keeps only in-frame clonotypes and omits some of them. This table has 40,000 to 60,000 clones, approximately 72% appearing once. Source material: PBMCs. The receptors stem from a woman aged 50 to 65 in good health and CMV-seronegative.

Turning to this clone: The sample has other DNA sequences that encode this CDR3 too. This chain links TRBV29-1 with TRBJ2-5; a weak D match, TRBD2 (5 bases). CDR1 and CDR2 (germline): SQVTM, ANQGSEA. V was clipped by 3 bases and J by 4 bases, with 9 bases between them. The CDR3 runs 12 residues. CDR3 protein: CSVDRGRETQYF. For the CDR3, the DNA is TGCAGCGTTGATAGAGGGAGAGAGACCCAGTACTTC.

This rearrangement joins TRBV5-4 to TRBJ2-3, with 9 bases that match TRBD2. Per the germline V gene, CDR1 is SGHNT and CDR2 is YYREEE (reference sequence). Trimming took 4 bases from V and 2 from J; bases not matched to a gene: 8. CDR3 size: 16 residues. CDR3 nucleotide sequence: TGTGCCAGCAGCCCAGGACTAGCGCCTTCCACAGATACGCAGTATTTT. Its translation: CASSPGLAPSTDTQYF.

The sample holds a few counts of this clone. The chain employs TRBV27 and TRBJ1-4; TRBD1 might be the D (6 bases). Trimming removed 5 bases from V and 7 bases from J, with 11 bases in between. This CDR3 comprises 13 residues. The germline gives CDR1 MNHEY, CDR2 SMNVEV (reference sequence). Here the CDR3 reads CASSLQGSEKLFF. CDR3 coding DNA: TGTGCCAGCAGTCTACAGGGAAGTGAAAAACTGTTTTTT. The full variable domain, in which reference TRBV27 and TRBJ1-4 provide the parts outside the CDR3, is EAQVTQNPRYLITVTGKKLTVTCSQNMNHEYMSWYRQDPGLGLRQIYYSMNVEVTDKGDVPEGYKVSRKEKRNFPLILESPSPNQTSLYFCASSLQGSEKLFFGSGTQLSVL.

CDR3 region: CASSPHERLPQFF. CDR3 DNA sequence: TGTGCCAGCAGCCCCCACGAGCGACTACCTCAGTTCTTC. J is TRBJ2-1 and V is TRBV7-3, with D possibly being TRBD2 (5 bases). The CDR3 consists of 13 residues. CDR1 and CDR2 (germline): SGHTA, FQGTGA. The V end was cut by 5 bases, the J end by 13 bases, with 18 bases between.

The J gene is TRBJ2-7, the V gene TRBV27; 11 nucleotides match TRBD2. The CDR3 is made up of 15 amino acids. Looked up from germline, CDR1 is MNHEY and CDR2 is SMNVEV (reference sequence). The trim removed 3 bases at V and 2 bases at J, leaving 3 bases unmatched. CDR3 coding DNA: TGTGCCAGCAGTTTGGGACTAGCGGTAACCTACGAGCAGTACTTC. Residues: CASSLGLAVTYEQYF.

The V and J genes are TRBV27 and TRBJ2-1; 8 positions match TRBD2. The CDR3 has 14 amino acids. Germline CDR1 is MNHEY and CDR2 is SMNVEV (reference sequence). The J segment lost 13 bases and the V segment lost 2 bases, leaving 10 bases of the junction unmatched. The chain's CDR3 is CASSLRPGLVSQFF. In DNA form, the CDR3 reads TGTGCCAGCAGTTTACGTCCGGGACTAGTCTCCCAGTTCTTC.

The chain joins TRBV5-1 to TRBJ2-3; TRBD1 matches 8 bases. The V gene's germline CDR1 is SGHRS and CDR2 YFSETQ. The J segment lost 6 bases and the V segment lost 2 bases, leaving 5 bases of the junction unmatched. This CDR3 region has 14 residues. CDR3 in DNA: TGCGCCAGCAGCTTCGGACAGGGTGGCGATACGCAGTATTTT. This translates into CASSFGQGGDTQYF. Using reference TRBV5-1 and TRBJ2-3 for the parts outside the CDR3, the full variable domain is KAGVTQTPRYLIKTRGQQVTLSCSPISGHRSVSWYQQTPGQGLQFLFEYFSETQRNKGNFPGRFSGRQFSNSRSEMNVSTLELGDSALYLCASSFGQGGDTQYFGPGTRLTVL.